This entry features one TCR beta chain sequence. What it binds is unknown. Carrying unique molecular identifiers, the cDNA also gained a universal primer site through template switching. A single record per CDR3 protein comes from TCRdb applying MiXCR to the 5' RACE reads. Here the sample spans a few hundred thousand distinct CDR3 sequences, about 13% being singletons. This sample stems from a study of identical twins. Study conclusions and caveats: Sequences that were beta out-of-frame showed weaker excess twin sharing. Out-of-frame TCR alpha sharing observed in monozygotic twins exceeded model estimates.

The CDR3 has 14 residues. The ends lost 6 bases at V and 5 bases at J; junction bases unmatched: 9. Germline V CDR1 and CDR2: ENHRY, SYGVKD. The same data also went into a second study, on yellow fever vaccine responses in identical twins.

The sample taken for sequencing was memory (CD45RO+) T cells sorted from blood. The TCR originated in a woman aged 18-29 years in good health. The rearrangement joins TRBV10-3 to TRBJ2-5; 7 bases are shared with TRBD1. CDR3 coding DNA: TGTGCCATCAGGCAGACAGGGCGCGGGGAGACCCAGTACTTC. Protein: CAIRQTGRGETQYF.